One and the same sample provided the 30 T cell receptor beta chains below, sequenced in a study of T cell responses to AZD1222 COVID-19 vaccine. The data were produced by immunoSEQ multiplex PCR, yet TCRdb's version contains in-frame clones alone and is incomplete. The sample shows 140,000 to 150,000 clones, 92% of them seen only once. The source material was peripheral blood, sampled 28 days after the second AZD1222 dose. Receptors were obtained from an adult who received the AZD1222 COVID-19 vaccine.

V gene TRBV5-8 combines with J gene TRBJ1-1, with D unclear. Germline assignment: CDR1 SGHTS and CDR2 YDEGEE. V gave up 5 bases and J gave up 8 bases, with 16 bases separating them. The CDR3 has 13 residues. The CDR3 protein is CASSHYSRQEAFF. Written as DNA, the CDR3 is TGTGCCAGCAGTCATTACAGCCGCCAGGAAGCTTTCTTT.

The chain is built from TRBV3-1 (or the pseudogene TRBV3-2) and TRBJ2-7, with TRBD1 as a possible D gene (6 bases). The germline V gene encodes CDR1 LGHDT and CDR2 YNNKEL (reference sequence). The CDR3 runs 12 residues. V lost 3 bases and J lost 5, with 8 bases in between. CDR3 loop: CASSHTGNEQYF. The CDR3 DNA follows: TGTGCCAGCAGCCACACAGGGAACGAGCAGTACTTC.

The CDR3 region has the DNA TGTGCCAGCAGTTTGGACAGGGACTACAATGAGCAGTTCTTC. Protein sequence: CASSLDRDYNEQFF. J is TRBJ2-1 and V is TRBV28; 8 bases fit TRBD1. Germline loops: CDR1 MDHEN, CDR2 SYDVKM. With 3 bases clipped from V and 3 bases from J, the junction kept 1 base outside the gene matches. The CDR3 sequence is 14 residues long. Full variable domain (remainder filled in from reference TRBV28 and TRBJ2-1): DVKVTQSSRYLVKRTGEKVFLECVQDMDHENMFWYRQDPGLGLRLIYFSYDVKMKEKGDIPEGYSVSREKKERFSLILESASTNQTSMYLCASSLDRDYNEQFFGPGTRLTVL.

The rearrangement uses TRBV18 and TRBJ1-4, with 9 bases aligning to TRBD1. J was trimmed by 11 bases and V by 4 bases; bases with no gene match: 17. Germline V gene sequence: CDR1 KGHSH, CDR2 LQKENI. The CDR3 consists of 17 residues. For the CDR3, the DNA is TGTGCCAGCTCACTATCGGGACAGGGCCCCCTCGAAGGGAAACTGTTTTTT. Translated, it gives CASSLSGQGPLEGKLFF.

The chain carries TRBV9 and TRBJ2-1, with 8 positions matching TRBD1. The CDR3 totals 14 residues. With 8 bases clipped from V and 0 bases from J, the junction kept 4 bases outside the gene matches. Looked up from germline, CDR1 is SGDLS and CDR2 is YYNGEE. The CDR3, as DNA: TGTGCCAGTAATACAGGGGGCTCCTACAATGAGCAGTTCTTC. Amino acid sequence: CASNTGGSYNEQFF. The full variable domain, rest sourced from reference TRBV9 and TRBJ2-1, is DSGVTQTPKHLITATGQRVTLRCSPRSGDLSVYWYQQSLDQGLQFLIQYYNGEERAKGNILERFSAQQFPDLHSELNLSSLELGDSALYFCASNTGGSYNEQFFGPGTRLTVL.

This clone was observed a handful of times. Written as DNA, the CDR3 is TGTGCCAGCAGTTACGCCCTTGACAGGGCCTATGGCTACACCTTC. Translation gives CASSYALDRAYGYTF. This chain connects TRBV6-5 to TRBJ1-2; the match to TRBD1 covers 7 bases. CDR3 length equals 15 residues. Germline lookup yields CDR1 MNHEY and CDR2 SVGAGI. Trimming cost V 2 bases and J 4 bases; bases outside gene matches: 7.

J is TRBJ2-6 and V is TRBV4-3; 7 bases agree with TRBD1. The CDR3 has 16 residues. With 2 bases clipped from V and 2 bases from J, the junction kept 3 bases outside the gene matches. Germline V lookup: CDR1 LGHNA, CDR2 YSLEER. CDR3 residues: CASSQTTGTGANVLTF. Written as DNA, the CDR3 is TGCGCCAGCAGCCAAACGACAGGGACTGGGGCCAACGTCCTGACTTTC.

The chain is built from TRBV28 and TRBJ2-7; perhaps TRBD2 as D (5 bases). CDR3 length: 14 amino acids. Per the germline V gene, CDR1 is MDHEN and CDR2 is SYDVKM. V lost 5 bases and J 1 base, leaving 12 bases between the germline ends. CDR3 DNA sequence: TGTGCCAGCAGTCCCAGGACTCGGTCCTACGAGCAGTACTTC. This codes for CASSPRTRSYEQYF.

This clone was counted once. The rearrangement uses TRBV5-1 and TRBJ2-5, with 7 positions matching TRBD1. The CDR3 loop spans 14 amino acids. Trimming removed 4 bases from V and 1 base from J; junction bases left unmatched: 4. Germline lookup yields CDR1 SGHRS and CDR2 YFSETQ. CDR3 loop: CASSLGQTQETQYF. CDR3 sequence (DNA): TGCGCCAGCAGCCTGGGACAGACCCAAGAGACCCAGTACTTC.

This rearrangement joins TRBV27 to TRBJ2-5, with TRBD2 matching over 7 bases. This CDR3 has 16 amino acids. V lost 5 bases and J lost 5; bases outside the gene matches: 14. The germline V gene has CDR1 MNHEY and CDR2 SMNVEV (reference sequence). CDR3 sequence: CASSNSPHGGGETQYF. The DNA of the CDR3 is TGTGCCAGCAGTAACTCTCCCCACGGGGGAGGGGAGACCCAGTACTTC.

This chain uses TRBV7-2 with TRBJ1-2, with 8 nucleotides matching TRBD1. Losses at the gene ends were 3 bases for V and 3 bases for J; bases not matched to a gene: 9. The V gene's germline CDR1 is SGHTA and CDR2 FQGNSA. The CDR3 has 16 amino acids. CDR3 coding DNA: TGTGCCAGCAGCTTTTTGGACAGGGCGTCATACTATGGCTACACCTTC. The encoded protein is CASSFLDRASYYGYTF. Combining the CDR3 with reference TRBV7-2 and TRBJ1-2 gives the whole variable domain GAGVSQSPSNKVTEKGKDVELRCDPISGHTALYWYRQSLGQGLEFLIYFQGNSAPDKSGLPSDRFSAERTGGSVSTLTIQRTQQEDSAVYLCASSFLDRASYYGYTFGSGTRLTVV.

The gene calls are TRBV28 and TRBJ1-5; D remains ambiguous. Germline V lookup: CDR1 MDHEN, CDR2 SYDVKM. The CDR3 consists of 14 residues. V was shortened by 5 bases and J by 7 bases, with 15 bases between the two germline ends. The CDR3 protein is CASSPIGETQPQHF. The CDR3 region has the DNA TGTGCCAGCAGTCCCATCGGGGAGACCCAGCCCCAGCATTTT.

This chain connects TRBV6-5 to TRBJ1-1, with 7 bases identical to TRBD1. Losses at the gene ends were 6 bases for V and 7 bases for J; bases not matched to a gene: 5. The CDR3 is made up of 12 amino acids. Germline CDR1 and CDR2: MNHEY and SVGAGI. The CDR3: CASRDRQGEAFF. CDR3 nucleotides: TGTGCCAGCAGGGATCGACAGGGTGAAGCTTTCTTT.

The genes are TRBV5-1 and TRBJ2-2; 13 positions agree with TRBD2. The CDR3 length is 16 residues. Germline V gene lookup returns CDR1 SGHRS and CDR2 YFSETQ. J lost 5 bases, V lost 3 bases, and 4 bases had no gene match. CDR3 in DNA: TGCGCCAGCAGCTCCCAACTAGCGGGAGGGACCGGGGAGCTGTTTTTT. It encodes CASSSQLAGGTGELFF. Together with reference TRBV5-1 and TRBJ2-2, the CDR3 gives the full variable domain: KAGVTQTPRYLIKTRGQQVTLSCSPISGHRSVSWYQQTPGQGLQFLFEYFSETQRNKGNFPGRFSGRQFSNSRSEMNVSTLELGDSALYLCASSSQLAGGTGELFFGEGSRLTVL.

The chain combines TRBV14 with TRBJ2-5; TRBD2 agrees at 9 bases. This CDR3 is built from 15 residues. Germline values: CDR1 SGHDN, CDR2 FVKESK. V lost 2 bases, J lost 5 bases, and 6 bases stayed unmatched. CDR3 sequence (DNA): TGTGCCAGCAGCCAAAGGCTAGCGGGAAGGGAGACCCAGTACTTC. Translating gives CASSQRLAGRETQYF.

This chain joins TRBV10-1 and TRBJ1-5, with D perhaps TRBD1 (5 bases). The germline V gene encodes CDR1 WNHNN and CDR2 SYGVQD (reference sequence). This CDR3 has 15 residues. The ends were cut back, 8 bases at V and 0 bases at J, with 14 bases in the middle. The CDR3 DNA reads TGCGCCAGCTTCGACAGAGCCCTTAGCAATCAGCCCCAGCATTTT. As protein: CASFDRALSNQPQHF.

The chain recombines TRBV28 with TRBJ2-7; D not certain. The V and J ends lost 3 bases and 1 base respectively, with 10 bases between them. CDR1 and CDR2 from the germline V gene are MDHEN and SYDVKM. The length of the CDR3 is 14 residues. The CDR3 sequence is CASSLVGLSYEQYF. CDR3 DNA: TGTGCCAGCAGTTTGGTAGGGTTATCCTACGAGCAGTACTTC.

CDR3 sequence reads: CASSLLPGKLFF. Written as DNA, the CDR3 is TGTGCCAGCAGTCTATTGCCGGGAAAACTGTTTTTT. This rearrangement joins TRBV27 to TRBJ1-4; the D is unclear. Germline V gene data show CDR1 as MNHEY and CDR2 as SMNVEV (reference sequence). V gave up 5 bases and J gave up 10 bases, with 11 bases separating them. The CDR3 is 12 amino acids.

The chain links TRBV27 to TRBJ2-7; D may correspond to TRBD1 or TRBD2 (6 bases each). CDR1 is MNHEY and CDR2 is SMNVEV in the germline V gene (reference sequence). This CDR3 contains 14 residues. The V end lost 3 bases, the J end lost 4 bases, and 13 bases lay between the germline ends. The CDR3, as DNA: TGTGCCAGCAGTTTGCCCGGGGGCGGGTACGAGCAGTACTTC. Translated, it gives CASSLPGGGYEQYF.

The chain employs TRBV30 and TRBJ2-7; a possible D gene is TRBD1 (6 bases). This CDR3 is built from 12 residues. The V gene lost 2 bases and the J gene lost 2 bases, with 7 bases spanning the gap. Germline CDR1 GTSNPN, CDR2 SVGIG (reference sequence). The CDR3, as DNA: TGTGCCTGGAGTCGGACAGCCTACGAGCAGTACTTC. This translates into CAWSRTAYEQYF.

J is TRBJ2-5 and V is TRBV4-1; D might be TRBD1 (6 bases). Germline assignment: CDR1 MGHRA and CDR2 YSYEKL. The CDR3 sequence is 14 residues long. Trimming removed 4 bases from V and 1 base from J, with 10 bases in between. DNA for the CDR3: TGCGCCAGCAGCCCGACAGGCCTCCAAGAGACCCAGTACTTC. Encoded protein: CASSPTGLQETQYF.

The rearrangement uses TRBV24-1 and TRBJ2-4, with D perhaps TRBD1 or TRBD2 (5 bases each). The CDR3 has 13 residues. Germline V gives CDR1 KGHDR, CDR2 SFDVKD. Trimming shortened V by 5 bases and J by 13 bases, and 17 bases separated the two germline ends. CDR3 DNA sequence: TGTGCCACCAGTGCTTCAAGGGGAGAGGGCCAGTACTTC. Protein product: CATSASRGEGQYF.

This clone was counted only a few times. The rearrangement links TRBV4-2 to TRBJ2-1, with D perhaps TRBD2 (5 bases). Trimming took off 1 base at V and 5 bases at J, with 12 bases between the two ends. CDR3 length: 15 residues. Germline V lookup: CDR1 LGHNA, CDR2 YNFKEQ. The CDR3 bases are TGTGCCAGCAGCCAAGTACATTTGGGAGACAATGAGCAGTTCTTC. Residues: CASSQVHLGDNEQFF.

The chain uses TRBV19 and TRBJ1-1; 9 bases are shared with TRBD1. The V and J ends lost 4 bases and 5 bases, in that order; junction bases with no gene match: 8. Per germline, CDR1 LNHDA and CDR2 SQIVND (reference sequence). This CDR3 has 15 amino acids. The CDR3 DNA reads as TGTGCCAGTAGTACTTGGACAGGGGCGGATACTGAAGCTTTCTTT. It codes for CASSTWTGADTEAFF.

V and J are TRBV24-1 and TRBJ2-2, with a weak D call TRBD2 (6 bases). The CDR3 spans 14 residues. Germline CDR1 and CDR2: KGHDR and SFDVKD. The V and J ends lost 1 base and 7 bases respectively, with 9 bases between them. Here the CDR3 DNA reads TGTGCCACCAGTGATTTTAACGGGAGCGGGGAGCTGTTTTTT. The encoded protein is CATSDFNGSGELFF.

The rearrangement links TRBV18 to TRBJ1-2; D unresolved. CDR3 length: 13 amino acids. Per germline, CDR1 KGHSH and CDR2 LQKENI. V was clipped by 4 bases and J by 5 bases, with 11 bases between them. The DNA for the CDR3 is TGTGCCAGCTCACACATCACGCAGTATGGCTACACCTTC. This encodes CASSHITQYGYTF.

This clone has a single count. The chain has TRBV18 and TRBJ1-6; the match to TRBD1 covers 8 bases. The germline V gene encodes CDR1 KGHSH and CDR2 LQKENI. The CDR3 is made up of 15 amino acids. V trimming: 5 bases; J trimming: 8 bases; junction bases outside the gene matches: 8. In DNA, the CDR3 is TGTGCCAGCTCAACCGCAGGGGGCTCTGATTCACCCCTCCACTTT. It codes for CASSTAGGSDSPLHF.

This chain connects TRBV28 to TRBJ1-5, with TRBD1 matching over 8 bases. Germline CDR1 reads MDHEN; CDR2 reads SYDVKM. This CDR3 has 15 residues. J gave up 4 bases and V 2 bases, and 4 bases lay outside the gene matches. The CDR3 DNA reads TGTGCCAGCAGTTTAAACAGGGGGTTGAATCAGCCCCAGCATTTT. It encodes CASSLNRGLNQPQHF.

In this sample, this clone turned up once. The chain combines TRBV5-1 with TRBJ2-5; TRBD1 agrees at 7 bases. The CDR3 loop spans 15 amino acids. Germline lookup yields CDR1 SGHRS and CDR2 YFSETQ. V lost 4 bases to trimming and J lost 4 bases; unmatched junction nucleotides: 10. CDR3 DNA: TGCGCCAGCAGCCTCCTAGGACAGGAGCCAGAGACCCAGTACTTC. This translates into CASSLLGQEPETQYF.

The chain uses TRBV19 and TRBJ1-2, with D unresolved. This CDR3 has 13 amino acids. CDR1 is LNHDA, CDR2 SQIVND, per germline (reference sequence). Deletions cut 5 bases from V and 7 bases from J, with 14 bases between. The DNA for the CDR3 is TGTGCCAGTAGTCCGACCGGGCATCCTGGCTACACCTTC. Its protein product is CASSPTGHPGYTF.